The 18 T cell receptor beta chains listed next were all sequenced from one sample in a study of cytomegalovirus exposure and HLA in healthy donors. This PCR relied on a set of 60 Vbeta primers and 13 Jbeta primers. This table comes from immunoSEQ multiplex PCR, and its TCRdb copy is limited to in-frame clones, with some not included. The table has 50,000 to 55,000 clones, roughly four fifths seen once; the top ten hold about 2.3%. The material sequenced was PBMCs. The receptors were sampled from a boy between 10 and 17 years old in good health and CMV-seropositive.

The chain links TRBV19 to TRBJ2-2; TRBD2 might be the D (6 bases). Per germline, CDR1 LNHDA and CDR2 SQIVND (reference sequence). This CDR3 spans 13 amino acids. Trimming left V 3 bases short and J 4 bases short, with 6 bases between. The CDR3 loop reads CASSIGGTGELFF. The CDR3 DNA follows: TGTGCCAGTAGTATCGGGGGCACCGGGGAGCTGTTTTTT.

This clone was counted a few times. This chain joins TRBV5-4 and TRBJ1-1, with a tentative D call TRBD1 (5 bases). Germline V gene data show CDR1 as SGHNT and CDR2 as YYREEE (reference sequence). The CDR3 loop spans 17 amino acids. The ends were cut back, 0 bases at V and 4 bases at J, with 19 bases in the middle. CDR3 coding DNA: TGTGCCAGCAGCTTGGACGTGTTCTCCGGGGGGGGCACTGAAGCTTTCTTT. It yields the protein CASSLDVFSGGGTEAFF.

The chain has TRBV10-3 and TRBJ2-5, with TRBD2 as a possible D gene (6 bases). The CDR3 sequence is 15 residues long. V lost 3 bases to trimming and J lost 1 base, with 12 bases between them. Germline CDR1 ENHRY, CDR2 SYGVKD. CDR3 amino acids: CAISDPGAGQETQYF. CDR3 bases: TGTGCCATCAGTGATCCAGGAGCGGGCCAAGAGACCCAGTACTTC.

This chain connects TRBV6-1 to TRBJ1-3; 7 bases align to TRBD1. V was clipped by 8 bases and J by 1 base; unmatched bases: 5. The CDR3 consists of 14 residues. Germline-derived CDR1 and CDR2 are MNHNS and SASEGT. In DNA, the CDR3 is TGTGCCAGCCGTCAGGGGGGTTCTGGAAACACCATATATTTT. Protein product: CASRQGGSGNTIYF.

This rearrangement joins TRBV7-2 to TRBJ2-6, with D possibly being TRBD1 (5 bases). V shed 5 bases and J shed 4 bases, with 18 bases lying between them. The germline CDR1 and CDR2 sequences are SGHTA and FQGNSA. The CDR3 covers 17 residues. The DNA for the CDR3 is TGTGCCAGCAGCCGTTTTGCCCAGGGTGCAGGGGCCAACGTCCTGACTTTC. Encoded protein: CASSRFAQGAGANVLTF.

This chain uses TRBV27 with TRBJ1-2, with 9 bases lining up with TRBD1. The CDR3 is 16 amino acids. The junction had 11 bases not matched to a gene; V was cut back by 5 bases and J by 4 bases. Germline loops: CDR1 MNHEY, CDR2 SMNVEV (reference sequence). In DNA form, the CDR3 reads TGTGCCAGCAGTCCGACGACCGGGACAGGGACCTATGGCTACACCTTC. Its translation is CASSPTTGTGTYGYTF.

This chain's CDR3 is CASREKTQYF. DNA for the CDR3: TGTGCCAGCAGGGAGAAGACCCAGTACTTC. V is TRBV2 and J is TRBJ2-5, with no clear D. The germline CDR1 and CDR2 sequences are SNHLY and FYNNEI. CDR3 size: 10 residues. V shed 6 bases and J shed 6 bases, with 5 bases lying between them. Full variable domain (rest looked up from reference TRBV2 and TRBJ2-5): EPEVTQTPSHQVTQMGQEVILRCVPISNHLYFYWYRQILGQKVEFLVSFYNNEISEKSEIFDDQFSVERPDGSNFTLKIRSTKLEDSAMYFCASREKTQYFGPGTRLLVL.

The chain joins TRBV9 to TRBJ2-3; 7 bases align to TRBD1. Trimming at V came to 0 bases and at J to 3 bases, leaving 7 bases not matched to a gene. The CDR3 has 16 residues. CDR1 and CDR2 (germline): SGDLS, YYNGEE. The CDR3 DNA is TGTGCCAGCAGCGTAGTAGGGGGCCGAATGACAGATACGCAGTATTTT. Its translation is CASSVVGGRMTDTQYF. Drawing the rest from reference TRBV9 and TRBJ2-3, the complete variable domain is DSGVTQTPKHLITATGQRVTLRCSPRSGDLSVYWYQQSLDQGLQFLIQYYNGEERAKGNILERFSAQQFPDLHSELNLSSLELGDSALYFCASSVVGGRMTDTQYFGPGTRLTVL.

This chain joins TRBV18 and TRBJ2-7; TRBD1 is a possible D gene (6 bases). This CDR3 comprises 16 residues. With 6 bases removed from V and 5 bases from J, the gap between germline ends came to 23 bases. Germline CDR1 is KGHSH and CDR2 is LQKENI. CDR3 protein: CASSIIFDRLVDEQYF. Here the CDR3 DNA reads TGTGCCAGCTCGATTATCTTCGACAGGTTGGTAGACGAGCAGTACTTC.

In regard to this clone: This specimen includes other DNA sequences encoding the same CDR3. The CDR3 nucleotides read TGTGCCAGCAGCGTAGAGGCAGGAGGGGACTATGGCTACACCTTC. Its translation is CASSVEAGGDYGYTF. V and J are TRBV9 and TRBJ1-2, with a weak D call TRBD1 (5 bases). Germline CDR1 is SGDLS and CDR2 is YYNGEE. Trimming took off 0 bases at V and 3 bases at J, with 12 bases between the two ends. This CDR3 is built from 15 residues.

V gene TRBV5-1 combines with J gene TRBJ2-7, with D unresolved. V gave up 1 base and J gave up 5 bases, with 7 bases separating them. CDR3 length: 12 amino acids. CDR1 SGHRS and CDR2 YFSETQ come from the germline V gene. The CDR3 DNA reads TGCGCCAGCAGCTTGACTAAAAACGAGCAGTACTTC. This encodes CASSLTKNEQYF.

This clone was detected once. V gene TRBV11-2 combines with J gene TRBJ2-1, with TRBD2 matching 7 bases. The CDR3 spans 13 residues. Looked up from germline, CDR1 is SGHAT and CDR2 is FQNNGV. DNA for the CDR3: TGTGCTTCCCGAAGCGGGGTCCAAAATGAGCAGTTCTTC. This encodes CASRSGVQNEQFF.

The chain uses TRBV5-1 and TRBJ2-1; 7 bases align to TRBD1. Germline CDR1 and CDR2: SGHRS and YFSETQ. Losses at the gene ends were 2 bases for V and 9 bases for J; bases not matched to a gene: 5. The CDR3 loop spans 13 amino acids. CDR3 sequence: CASSLFRDSEQFF. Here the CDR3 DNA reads TGCGCCAGCAGCTTATTCCGGGACAGTGAGCAGTTCTTC.

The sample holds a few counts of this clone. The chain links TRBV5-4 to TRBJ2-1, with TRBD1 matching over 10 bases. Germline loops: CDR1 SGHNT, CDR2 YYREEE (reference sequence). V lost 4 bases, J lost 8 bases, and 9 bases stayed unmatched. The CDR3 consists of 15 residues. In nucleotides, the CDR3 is TGTGCCAGCAGCCACAAGACAGGGGGCCCTGATGAGCAGTTCTTC. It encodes CASSHKTGGPDEQFF.

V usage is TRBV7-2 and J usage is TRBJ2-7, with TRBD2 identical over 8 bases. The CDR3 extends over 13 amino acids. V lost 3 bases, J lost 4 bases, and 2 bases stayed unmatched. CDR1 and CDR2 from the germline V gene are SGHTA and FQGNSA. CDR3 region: CASSFSGGYEQYF. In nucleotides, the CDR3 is TGTGCCAGCAGCTTCAGCGGGGGTTACGAGCAGTACTTC.

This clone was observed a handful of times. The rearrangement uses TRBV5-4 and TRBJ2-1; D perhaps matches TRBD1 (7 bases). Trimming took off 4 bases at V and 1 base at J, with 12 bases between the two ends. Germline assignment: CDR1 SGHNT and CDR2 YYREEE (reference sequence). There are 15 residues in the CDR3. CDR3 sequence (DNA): TGTGCCAGCAGCCGCGGGACAGATTCCTACAATGAGCAGTTCTTC. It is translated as CASSRGTDSYNEQFF. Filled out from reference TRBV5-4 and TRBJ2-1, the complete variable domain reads ETGVTQSPTHLIKTRGQQVTLRCSSQSGHNTVSWYQQALGQGPQFIFQYYREEENGRGNFPPRFSGLQFPNYSSELNVNALELDDSALYLCASSRGTDSYNEQFFGPGTRLTVL.

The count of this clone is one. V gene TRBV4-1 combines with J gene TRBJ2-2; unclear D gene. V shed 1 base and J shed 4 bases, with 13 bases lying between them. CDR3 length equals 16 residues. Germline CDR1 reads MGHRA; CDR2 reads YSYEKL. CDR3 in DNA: TGCGCCAGCAGCCAAGCCCCTAAGAGGAGCACCGGGGAGCTGTTTTTT. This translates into CASSQAPKRSTGELFF.

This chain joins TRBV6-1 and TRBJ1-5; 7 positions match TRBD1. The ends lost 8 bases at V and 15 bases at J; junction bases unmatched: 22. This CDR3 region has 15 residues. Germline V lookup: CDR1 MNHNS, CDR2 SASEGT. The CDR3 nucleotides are TGTGCCAGCCTCGCAATCCGGCCCGGGGACAGCGACTGGCATTTT. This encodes CASLAIRPGDSDWHF.